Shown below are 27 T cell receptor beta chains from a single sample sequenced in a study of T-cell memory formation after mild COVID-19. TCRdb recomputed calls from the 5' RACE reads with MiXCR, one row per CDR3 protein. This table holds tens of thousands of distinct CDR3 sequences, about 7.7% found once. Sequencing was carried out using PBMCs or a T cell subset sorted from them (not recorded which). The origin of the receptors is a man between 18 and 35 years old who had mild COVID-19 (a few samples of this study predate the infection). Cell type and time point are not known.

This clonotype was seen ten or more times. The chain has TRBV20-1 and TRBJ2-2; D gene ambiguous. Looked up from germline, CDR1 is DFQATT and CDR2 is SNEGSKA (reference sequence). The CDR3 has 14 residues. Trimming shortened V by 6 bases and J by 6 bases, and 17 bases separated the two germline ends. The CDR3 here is CSAPNRKSAGELFF. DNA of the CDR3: TGCAGTGCCCCAAATAGAAAGTCAGCCGGGGAGCTGTTTTTT.

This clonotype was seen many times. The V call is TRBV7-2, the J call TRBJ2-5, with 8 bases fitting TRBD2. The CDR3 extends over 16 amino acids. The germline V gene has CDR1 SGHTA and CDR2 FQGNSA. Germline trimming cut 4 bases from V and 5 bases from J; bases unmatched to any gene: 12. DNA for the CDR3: TGTGCCAGCAGCTCCGTGCGGGGACTAGTAACGGAGACCCAGTACTTC. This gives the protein CASSSVRGLVTETQYF. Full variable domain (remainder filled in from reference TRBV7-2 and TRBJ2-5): GAGVSQSPSNKVTEKGKDVELRCDPISGHTALYWYRQSLGQGLEFLIYFQGNSAPDKSGLPSDRFSAERTGGSVSTLTIQRTQQEDSAVYLCASSSVRGLVTETQYFGPGTRLLVL.

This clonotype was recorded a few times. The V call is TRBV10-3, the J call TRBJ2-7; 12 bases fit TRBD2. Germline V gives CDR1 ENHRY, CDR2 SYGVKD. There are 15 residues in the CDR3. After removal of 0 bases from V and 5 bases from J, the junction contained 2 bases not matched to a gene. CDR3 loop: CAISESTSGGDEQYF. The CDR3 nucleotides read TGTGCCATCAGTGAGTCGACTAGCGGGGGCGACGAGCAGTACTTC.

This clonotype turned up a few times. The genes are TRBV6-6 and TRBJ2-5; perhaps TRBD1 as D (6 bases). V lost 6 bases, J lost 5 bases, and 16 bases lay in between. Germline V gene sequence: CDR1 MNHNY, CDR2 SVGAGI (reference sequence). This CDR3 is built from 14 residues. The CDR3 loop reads CASSLFGGGETQYF. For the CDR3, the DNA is TGTGCCAGCAGCCTATTTGGGGGCGGGGAGACCCAGTACTTC.

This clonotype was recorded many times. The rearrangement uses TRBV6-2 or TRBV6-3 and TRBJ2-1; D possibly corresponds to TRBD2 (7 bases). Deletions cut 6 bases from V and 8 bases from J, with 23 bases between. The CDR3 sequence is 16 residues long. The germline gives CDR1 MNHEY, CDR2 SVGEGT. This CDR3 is CASSRPGGAFIDEQFF. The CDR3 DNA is TGTGCCAGCAGCCGTCCGGGGGGCGCGTTCATTGATGAGCAGTTCTTC.

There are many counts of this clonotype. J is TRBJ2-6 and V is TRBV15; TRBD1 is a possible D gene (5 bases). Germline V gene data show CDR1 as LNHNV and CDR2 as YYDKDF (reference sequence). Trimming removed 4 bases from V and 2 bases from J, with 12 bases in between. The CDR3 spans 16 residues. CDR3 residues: CATSTHGAAGANVLTF. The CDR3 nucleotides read TGTGCCACCAGCACCCATGGGGCGGCTGGGGCCAACGTCCTGACTTTC.

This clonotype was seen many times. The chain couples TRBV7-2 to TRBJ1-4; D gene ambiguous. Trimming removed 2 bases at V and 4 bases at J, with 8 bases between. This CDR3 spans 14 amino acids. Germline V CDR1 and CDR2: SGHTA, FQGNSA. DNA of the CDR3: TGTGCCAGCAGCTTATCGTGGATTAATGAAAAACTGTTTTTT. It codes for CASSLSWINEKLFF.

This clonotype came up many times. CDR3 loop: CASSDPGRRRGGTEAFF. The CDR3 DNA is TGTGCCAGCTCAGATCCAGGGAGACGGCGGGGGGGCACTGAAGCTTTCTTT. The chain is built from TRBV18 and TRBJ1-1; a possible D gene is TRBD1 (5 bases). This CDR3 has 17 residues. Trimming left V 5 bases short and J 4 bases short, with 23 bases between. Germline lookup yields CDR1 KGHSH and CDR2 LQKENI.

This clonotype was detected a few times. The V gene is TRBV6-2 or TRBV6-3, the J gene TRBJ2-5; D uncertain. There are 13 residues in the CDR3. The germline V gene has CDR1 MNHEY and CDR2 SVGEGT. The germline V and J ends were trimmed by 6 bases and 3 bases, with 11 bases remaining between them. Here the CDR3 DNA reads TGTGCCAGCAGCGAAGGACGGAAAGAGACCCAGTACTTC. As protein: CASSEGRKETQYF.

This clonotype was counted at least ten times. The CDR3: CASSPSDRAQETQYF. CDR3 DNA: TGTGCCAGCTCACCATCGGACAGGGCCCAAGAGACCCAGTACTTC. V is TRBV18 and J is TRBJ2-5; 8 nucleotides align to TRBD1. This CDR3 spans 15 amino acids. From germline, CDR1 is KGHSH and CDR2 LQKENI. The V gene end was trimmed by 2 bases and the J gene end by 1 base; junction bases not matched to a gene: 3.

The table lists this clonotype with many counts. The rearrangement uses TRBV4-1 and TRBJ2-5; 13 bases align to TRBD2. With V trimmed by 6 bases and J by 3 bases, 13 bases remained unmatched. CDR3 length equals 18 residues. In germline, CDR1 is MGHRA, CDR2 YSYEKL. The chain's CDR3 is CASRQRGGLAGTEETQYF. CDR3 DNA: TGCGCCAGCAGACAAAGGGGGGGACTAGCGGGGACTGAAGAGACCCAGTACTTC.

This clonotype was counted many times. In DNA, the CDR3 is TGCAGTGCCGGGGAGGACCTCTATAATTCACCCCTCCACTTT. Translation gives CSAGEDLYNSPLHF. This chain connects TRBV20-1 to TRBJ1-6; no clear D. Trimming took off 6 bases at V and 3 bases at J, with 12 bases between the two ends. The CDR3 runs to 14 residues. CDR1 DFQATT and CDR2 SNEGSKA come from the germline V gene (reference sequence).

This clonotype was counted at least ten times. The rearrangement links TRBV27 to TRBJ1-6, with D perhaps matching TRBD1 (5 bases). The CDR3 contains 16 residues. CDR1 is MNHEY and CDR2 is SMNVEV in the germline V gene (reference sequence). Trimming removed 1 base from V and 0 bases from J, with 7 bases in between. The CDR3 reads CASSLWGTSYNSPLHF. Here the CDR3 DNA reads TGTGCCAGCAGTTTATGGGGGACCTCCTATAATTCACCCCTCCACTTT.

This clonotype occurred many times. CDR3 DNA sequence: TGCAGTGCTAGAGCCCTCCAGGGGAATCAGCCCCAGCATTTT. Its protein is CSARALQGNQPQHF. This chain uses TRBV20-1 with TRBJ1-5, with D possibly matching TRBD1 (6 bases). The CDR3 has 14 amino acids. Trimming cost V 1 base and J 4 bases, with 11 bases left between them. Germline assignment: CDR1 DFQATT and CDR2 SNEGSKA (reference sequence).

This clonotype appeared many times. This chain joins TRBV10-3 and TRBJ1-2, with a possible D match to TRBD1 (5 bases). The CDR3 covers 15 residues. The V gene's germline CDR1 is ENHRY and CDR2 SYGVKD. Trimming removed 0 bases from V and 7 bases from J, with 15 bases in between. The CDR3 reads CAISESLWQGGGYTF. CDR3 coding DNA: TGTGCCATCAGTGAGTCATTGTGGCAGGGCGGTGGCTACACCTTC.

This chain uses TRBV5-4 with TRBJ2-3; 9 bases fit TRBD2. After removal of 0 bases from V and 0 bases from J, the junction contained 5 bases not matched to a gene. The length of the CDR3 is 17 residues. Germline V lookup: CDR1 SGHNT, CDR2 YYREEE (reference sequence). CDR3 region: CASSLVGLAGSTDTQYF. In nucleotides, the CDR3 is TGTGCCAGCAGCTTGGTGGGCCTAGCGGGAAGCACAGATACGCAGTATTTT. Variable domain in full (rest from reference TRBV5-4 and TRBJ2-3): ETGVTQSPTHLIKTRGQQVTLRCSSQSGHNTVSWYQQALGQGPQFIFQYYREEENGRGNFPPRFSGLQFPNYSSELNVNALELDDSALYLCASSLVGLAGSTDTQYFGPGTRLTVL.

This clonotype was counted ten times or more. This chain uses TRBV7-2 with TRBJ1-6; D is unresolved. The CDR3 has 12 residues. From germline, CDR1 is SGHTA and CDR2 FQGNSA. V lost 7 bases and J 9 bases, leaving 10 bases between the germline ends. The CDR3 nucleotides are TGTGCCAGCACCCATTACCGTTCACCCCTCCACTTT. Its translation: CASTHYRSPLHF.

CDR3 nucleotides: TGCGCCAGCATCCGACCCACACCCTCTGGAAACACCATATATTTT. Encoded protein: CASIRPTPSGNTIYF. The chain links TRBV23-1 to TRBJ1-3; D is unresolved. TRBV23-1 is flagged as an ORF with uncertain function. V gave up 7 bases and J gave up 0 bases, with 13 bases separating them. The CDR3 is 15 amino acids.

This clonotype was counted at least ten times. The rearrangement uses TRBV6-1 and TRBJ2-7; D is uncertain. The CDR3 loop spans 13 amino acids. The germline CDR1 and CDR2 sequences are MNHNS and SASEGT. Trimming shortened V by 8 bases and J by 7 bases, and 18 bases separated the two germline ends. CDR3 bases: TGTGCCAGCCAAAATGTCCCCAGAAGAGAGCAGTACGTC. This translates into CASQNVPRREQYV.

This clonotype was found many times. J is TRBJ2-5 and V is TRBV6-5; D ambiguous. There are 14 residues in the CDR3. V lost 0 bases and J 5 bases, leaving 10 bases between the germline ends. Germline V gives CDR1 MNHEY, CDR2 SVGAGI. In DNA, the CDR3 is TGTGCCAGCAGTTACTCGCTGGTAGGGGAGACCCAGTACTTC. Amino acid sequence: CASSYSLVGETQYF.

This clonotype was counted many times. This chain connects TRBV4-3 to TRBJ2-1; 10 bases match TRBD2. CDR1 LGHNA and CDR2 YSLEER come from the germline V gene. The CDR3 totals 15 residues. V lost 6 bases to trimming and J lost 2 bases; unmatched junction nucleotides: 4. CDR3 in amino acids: CASRPGTSAYNEQFF. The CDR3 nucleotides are TGCGCCAGCAGACCCGGGACTAGCGCCTACAATGAGCAGTTCTTC.

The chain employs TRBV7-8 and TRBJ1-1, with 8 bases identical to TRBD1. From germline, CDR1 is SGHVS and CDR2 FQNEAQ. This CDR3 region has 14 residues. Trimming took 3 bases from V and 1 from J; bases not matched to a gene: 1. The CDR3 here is CASSFTGGNTEAFF. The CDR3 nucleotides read TGTGCCAGCAGCTTTACAGGGGGGAACACTGAAGCTTTCTTT.

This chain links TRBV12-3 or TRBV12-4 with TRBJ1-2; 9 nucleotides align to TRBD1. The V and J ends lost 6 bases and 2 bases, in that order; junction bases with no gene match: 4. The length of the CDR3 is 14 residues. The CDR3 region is CASSSQGANYGYTF. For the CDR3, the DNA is TGTGCCAGCAGCTCACAGGGGGCGAACTATGGCTACACCTTC.

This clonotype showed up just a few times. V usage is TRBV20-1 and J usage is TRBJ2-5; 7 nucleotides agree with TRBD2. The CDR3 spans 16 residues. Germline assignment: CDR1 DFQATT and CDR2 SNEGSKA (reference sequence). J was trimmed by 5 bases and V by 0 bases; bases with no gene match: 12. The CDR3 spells CSARDQSGRGGETQYF. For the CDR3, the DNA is TGCAGTGCTAGAGACCAAAGCGGGCGGGGAGGGGAGACCCAGTACTTC.

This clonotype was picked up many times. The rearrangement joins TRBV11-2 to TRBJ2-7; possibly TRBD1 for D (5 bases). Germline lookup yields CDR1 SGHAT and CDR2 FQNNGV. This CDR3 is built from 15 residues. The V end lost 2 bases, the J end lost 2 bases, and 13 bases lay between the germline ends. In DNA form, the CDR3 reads TGTGCCAGCAGCTTATCAGTAGGGGAAACCTACGAGCAGTACTTC. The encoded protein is CASSLSVGETYEQYF.

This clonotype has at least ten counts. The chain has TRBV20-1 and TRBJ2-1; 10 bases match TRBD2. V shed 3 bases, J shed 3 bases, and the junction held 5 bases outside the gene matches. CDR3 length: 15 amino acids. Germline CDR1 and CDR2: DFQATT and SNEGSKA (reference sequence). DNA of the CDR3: TGCAGTGCTAGTGTAGCGGGGGGCTACTACAATGAGCAGTTCTTC. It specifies CSASVAGGYYNEQFF.

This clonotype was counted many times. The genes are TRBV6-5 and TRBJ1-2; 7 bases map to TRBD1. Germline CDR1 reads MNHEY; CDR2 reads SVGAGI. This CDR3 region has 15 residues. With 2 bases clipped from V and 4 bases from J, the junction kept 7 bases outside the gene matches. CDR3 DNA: TGTGCCAGCAGTTACCGTCCGGGACAGCCCTATGGCTACACCTTC. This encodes CASSYRPGQPYGYTF.